This is a list of T cell receptor beta chains from one sample in a study of OX40 agonist ivuxolimab in advanced cancers. The method was immunoSEQ multiplex PCR; TCRdb's version includes in-frame clones alone and lacks a portion of them. Of tens of thousands of clones listed, 90% to 95% are singletons. The specimen comprised CD4+ or CD8+ T cells sorted from blood, sampled in a trial of the OX40 agonist ivuxolimab. The receptors originated from an adult with an advanced solid tumor such as melanoma, head and neck, liver or kidney cancer. The CDR3 runs from the conserved cysteine through the conserved F or W. A D gene is named only where the DNA matches it firmly. Where a row states a size, it is once, few, many or the class of an expanded clone; other rows omit it.

TRBV19	-	TRBJ1-1	-	TGTGCCACCTGGGACGGGGCTAACACTGAAGCTTTCTTT	CATWDGANTEAFF
TRBV9	-	TRBJ2-3	TRBD1	TGTGCCAGCAGCGACCGGCAGGGGGAAGTTCACACAGATACGCAGTATTTT	CASSDRQGEVHTDTQYF
TRBV13	-	TRBJ2-7	TRBD2	TGTGCCAGCAGCCGGACTAGCGGGACCTCATTCTCCTACGAGCAGTACTTC	CASSRTSGTSFSYEQYF
TRBV5-1	-	TRBJ1-2	-	TGCGCCAGCAGCTTGGAACAGGGATTAAACACCTTC	CASSLEQGLNTF
TRBV11-2	-	TRBJ2-7	-	TGTGCCAGCAGCTTCGGATCAAGGGCCTACGAGCAGTACTTC	CASSFGSRAYEQYF
TRBV19	-	TRBJ1-2	-	TGTGCCAGTAGTGGCCAGGCCCTCCTCTATGGCTACACCTTC	CASSGQALLYGYTF
TRBV5-6	once	TRBJ1-4	-	TGTGCCAGCAGCTTGTGGGGGTATCAACTGTTTTTT	CASSLWGYQLFF
TRBV19	few	TRBJ1-1	-	TGTGCCAGTAGTCGCAGGGAGAACACTGAAGCTTTCTTT	CASSRRENTEAFF
TRBV5-5	-	TRBJ2-3	TRBD1	TGTGCCAGCATCTCTTCAGGGGGAGATACGCAGTATTTT	CASISSGGDTQYF
TRBV27	-	TRBJ1-4	-	TGTGCCAGCAGTTTAGGGGACAACCTCGAAAAACTGTTTTTT	CASSLGDNLEKLFF
TRBV2	-	TRBJ1-6	-	TGTGCCAGCGGGCTATCACCCCTCCACTTT	CASGLSPLHF
TRBV4-1	-	TRBJ2-7	TRBD1	TGCGCCAGCAGCCAGAGCCTGGGACAGGTCTCCTACGAGCAGTACTTC	CASSQSLGQVSYEQYF
TRBV30	-	TRBJ2-5	TRBD2	TGTGCCTGGGAATCGGGACTAGCGGGAGAGACCCAGTACTTC	CAWESGLAGETQYF
TRBV7-8	-	TRBJ2-7	TRBD1	TGCGCCAGCAGCCCCGGGACAGGGCCCTACGAGCAGTACTTC	CASSPGTGPYEQYF
TRBV30	-	TRBJ2-5	TRBD2	TGTGCCTGGAGTGTACCGACTAGCGGCCAAGAGACCCAGTACTTC	CAWSVPTSGQETQYF
TRBV28	-	TRBJ1-2	-	TGTGCCAGCAGTTTGACGGGAAACTATGGCTACACCTTC	CASSLTGNYGYTF
TRBV7-8	-	TRBJ1-1	-	TGTGCCAGCAGCTTAGCGTTTGGGGTTGAAGCTTTCTTT	CASSLAFGVEAFF
TRBV5-6	-	TRBJ2-7	TRBD2	TGTGCCAGCAGGCGGGGGAGCTCCTACGAGCAGTACTTC	CASRRGSSYEQYF
TRBV27	-	TRBJ2-2	-	TGTGCCAGCAGTTTGGTAAAAAGCTCCGGGGAGCTGTTTTTT	CASSLVKSSGELFF
TRBV6-5	-	TRBJ1-5	TRBD1	TGTGCCAGCAGTTACTCGGGCAGGGGGGGTCAGCCCCAGCATTTT	CASSYSGRGGQPQHF
TRBV4-1	-	TRBJ1-2	-	TGCGCCAGCAGCCAAGTCCCAGAACTCCAGTATGGCTACACCTTC	CASSQVPELQYGYTF
TRBV13	once	TRBJ1-1	-	TGTGCCAGCAGCGTCTGGGTTGGGGCGAGTCCCGCCGGCACTGAAGCTTTCTTT	CASSVWVGASPAGTEAFF
TRBV12-5	-	TRBJ1-2	-	TGTGCTAGTGGACCCCCCGGGAGCCCCTATGGCTACACCTTC	CASGPPGSPYGYTF
TRBV9	-	TRBJ2-1	TRBD2	TGTGCCAGCAGCGGTAAAACTAGCGGGAGGTCGGGCTCCTACAATGAGCAGTTCTTC	CASSGKTSGRSGSYNEQFF
TRBV27	-	TRBJ2-7	-	TGTGCCAGCAGTTTATCCAGCGCGAGCTCCTACGAGCAGTACTTC	CASSLSSASSYEQYF
TRBV27	-	TRBJ1-5	-	TGTGCCAGCAGTCTCTTCGGGGCGCGGAGCAATCAGCCCCAGCATTTT	CASSLFGARSNQPQHF
TRBV13	-	TRBJ2-3	-	TGTGCCAGCAGTAGCGACCGCCGAGGGCAGTATTTT	CASSSDRRGQYF
TRBV27	once	TRBJ1-1	TRBD1	TGTGCCAGCAGTTTAGGGACAGGGGGCTGGTATGACACTGAAGCTTTCTTT	CASSLGTGGWYDTEAFF
TRBV6-5	-	TRBJ2-1	TRBD1	TGTGCCAGCAGTTACTCGGCAGGGGGCAACAATGAGCAGTTCTTC	CASSYSAGGNNEQFF
TRBV5-1	-	TRBJ2-7	-	TGCGCCAGCAGCTTGTACTCTTCGGGTTACGAGCAGTACTTC	CASSLYSSGYEQYF
TRBV5-1	-	TRBJ2-1	-	TGCGCCAGCAGCTTGGTCGGGAGTGAGCAGTTCTTC	CASSLVGSEQFF
TRBV10-3	-	TRBJ2-3	-	TGTGCCATCAGTGGGCCGGGGCTACTGGACACAGATACGCAGTATTTT	CAISGPGLLDTDTQYF
TRBV2	-	TRBJ2-7	-	TGTGCCATCTCGACAGACTTTCAAAACTACTACGAGCAGTACTTC	CAISTDFQNYYEQYF
TRBV15	-	TRBJ1-1	-	TGTGCCACCAGCAGAGATCGCCCCGGAGGGGAAGGGCCGGTGAACACTGAAGCTTTCTTT	CATSRDRPGGEGPVNTEAFF
TRBV14	once	TRBJ1-2	-	TGTGCCAGCAGCCAAGGAACAAACTATGGCTACACCTTC	CASSQGTNYGYTF
TRBV11-2	-	TRBJ2-7	-	TGTGCCAGCAGCCAAGTCGCCAGGGGCTCCTACGAGCAGTACTTC	CASSQVARGSYEQYF
TRBV14	-	TRBJ1-3	-	TGTGCCAGCAGCCGCAGGGGTGGAAACACCATATATTTT	CASSRRGGNTIYF
TRBV7-2	-	TRBJ2-1	-	TGTGCCAGCAGCTTAAGTCGGTGGGGGAACAATGAGCAGTTCTTC	CASSLSRWGNNEQFF
TRBV5-1	-	TRBJ2-7	-	TGCGCCAGCAGTAAGACTGCCGCCTACGAGCAGTACTTC	CASSKTAAYEQYF
TRBV19	-	TRBJ1-5	-	TGTGCCAGTAGTACCCGGGACAACCTAAATCAGCCCCAGCATTTT	CASSTRDNLNQPQHF
TRBV10-1	-	TRBJ2-7	-	TGCGCCAGCAGCGGGACTTCCTACGAGCAGTACTTC	CASSGTSYEQYF
TRBV6-1	-	TRBJ2-7	-	TGTGCCAGCAGTGAAAGCTACGAGCAGTACTTC	CASSESYEQYF
TRBV4-1	-	TRBJ2-3	-	TGCGCCAGCAGCCAAGTAGGCGGGGACACAGATACGCAGTATTTT	CASSQVGGDTDTQYF
TRBV19	-	TRBJ1-2	TRBD1	TGTGCCAGTTCTATCTCGGGTCGGGGGACAGGGGCTAACTATGGCTACACCTTC	CASSISGRGTGANYGYTF
TRBV15	-	TRBJ2-3	TRBD2	TGTGCCACCAGCAGAGTACTAGCGGGGGGAACAGATACGCAGTATTTT	CATSRVLAGGTDTQYF
TRBV29-1	-	TRBJ1-2	-	TGCAGCGTTGATCGTCATTATTACGCCGATGGCTACACCTTC	CSVDRHYYADGYTF
TRBV7-9	-	TRBJ2-7	-	TGTGCCAGCCAGTTAGGGGACTCTCCCTACGAGCAGTACTTC	CASQLGDSPYEQYF
TRBV5-1	once	TRBJ2-7	TRBD1	TGCGCCAGCAGCTCGACAGGGGGCGATTACGAGCAGTACTTC	CASSSTGGDYEQYF
TRBV30	-	TRBJ1-5	-	TGTGCCTGGAGTGGGGGGCGCGGCAATCAGCCCCAGCATTTT	CAWSGGRGNQPQHF
TRBV4-1	-	TRBJ2-1	TRBD1	TGCGCCAGCAGCCATTCATCCAGGGGGCCCCAGGAGCAGTTCTTC	CASSHSSRGPQEQFF
TRBV7-3	-	TRBJ2-7	-	TGTGCCAGCAGCTTAGGCGGGTCCAGCTCCTACGAGCAGTACTTC	CASSLGGSSSYEQYF
TRBV9	-	TRBJ2-3	-	TGTGCCAGCAGCGTAGTATGGACTTTAGCTCCAGATACGCAGTATTTT	CASSVVWTLAPDTQYF
TRBV14	-	TRBJ1-1	-	TGTGCCAGCAGCCCCGGGGGGGCCGAAGCTTTCTTT	CASSPGGAEAFF